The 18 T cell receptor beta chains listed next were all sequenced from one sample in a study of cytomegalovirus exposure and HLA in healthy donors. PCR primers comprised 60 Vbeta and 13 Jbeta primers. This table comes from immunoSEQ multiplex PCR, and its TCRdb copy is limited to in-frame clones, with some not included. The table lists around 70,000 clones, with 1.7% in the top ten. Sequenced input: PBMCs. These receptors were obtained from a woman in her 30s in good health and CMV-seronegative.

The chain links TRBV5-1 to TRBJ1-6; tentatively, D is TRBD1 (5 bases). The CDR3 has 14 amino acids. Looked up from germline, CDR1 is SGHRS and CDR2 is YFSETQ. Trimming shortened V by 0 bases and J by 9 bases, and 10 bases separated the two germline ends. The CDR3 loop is CASSLGQGVSPLHF. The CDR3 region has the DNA TGCGCCAGCAGCTTGGGTCAGGGCGTTTCACCCCTCCACTTT.

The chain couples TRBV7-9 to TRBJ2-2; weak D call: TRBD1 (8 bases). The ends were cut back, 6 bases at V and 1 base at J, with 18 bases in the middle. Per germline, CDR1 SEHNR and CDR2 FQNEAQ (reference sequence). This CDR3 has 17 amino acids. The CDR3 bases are TGTGCCAGCAGAACACCCGGGGGGACAGGGAACACCGGGGAGCTGTTTTTT. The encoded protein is CASRTPGGTGNTGELFF. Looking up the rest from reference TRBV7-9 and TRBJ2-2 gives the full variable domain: DTGVSQNPRHKITKRGQNVTFRCDPISEHNRLYWYRQTLGQGPEFLTYFQNEAQLEKSRLLSDRFSAERPKGSFSTLEIQRTEQGDSAMYLCASRTPGGTGNTGELFFGEGSRLTVL.

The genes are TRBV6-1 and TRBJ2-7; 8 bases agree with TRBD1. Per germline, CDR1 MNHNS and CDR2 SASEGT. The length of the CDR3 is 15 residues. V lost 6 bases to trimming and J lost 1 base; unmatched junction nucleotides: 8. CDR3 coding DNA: TGTGCCAGCAGCTACAGACAGGGGTCATCCTACGAGCAGTACTTC. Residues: CASSYRQGSSYEQYF.

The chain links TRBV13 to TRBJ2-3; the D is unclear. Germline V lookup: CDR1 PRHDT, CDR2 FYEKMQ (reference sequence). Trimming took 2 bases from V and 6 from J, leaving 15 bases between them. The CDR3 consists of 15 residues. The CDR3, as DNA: TGTGCCAGCAGCTTAAGTTTGCGAAACGTTGATACGCAGTATTTT. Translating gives CASSLSLRNVDTQYF.

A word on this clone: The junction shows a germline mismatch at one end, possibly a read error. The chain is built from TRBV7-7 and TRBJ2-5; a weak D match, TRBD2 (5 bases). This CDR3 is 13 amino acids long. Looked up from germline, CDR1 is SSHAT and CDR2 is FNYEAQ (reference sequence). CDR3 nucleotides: TGTGCTAGCAGCTACCTCGGGGTAGAGACCCAGTACTTC. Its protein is CASSYLGVETQYF. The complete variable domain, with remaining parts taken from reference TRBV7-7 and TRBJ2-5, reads GAGVSQSPRYKVTKRGQDVTLRCDPISSHATLYWYQQALGQGPEFLTYFNYEAQPDKSGLPSDRFSAERPEGSISTLTIQRTEQRDSAMYRCASSYLGVETQYFGPGTRLLVL.

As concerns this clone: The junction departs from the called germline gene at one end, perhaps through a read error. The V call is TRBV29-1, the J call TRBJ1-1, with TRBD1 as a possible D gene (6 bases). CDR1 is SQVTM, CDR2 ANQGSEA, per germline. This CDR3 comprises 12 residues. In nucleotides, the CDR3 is TGCAGCGTTGAAGGTGACAGGTTTGAAGATTTCTTT. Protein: CSVEGDRFEDFF.

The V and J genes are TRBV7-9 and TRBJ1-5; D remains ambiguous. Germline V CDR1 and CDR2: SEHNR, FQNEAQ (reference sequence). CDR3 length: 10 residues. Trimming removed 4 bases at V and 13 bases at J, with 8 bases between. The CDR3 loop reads CASSWTPQHF. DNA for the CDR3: TGTGCCAGCAGCTGGACTCCGCAGCATTTT.

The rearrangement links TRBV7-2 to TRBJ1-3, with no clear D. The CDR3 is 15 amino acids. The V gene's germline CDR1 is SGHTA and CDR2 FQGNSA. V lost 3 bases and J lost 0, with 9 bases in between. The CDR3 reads CASSFSSGSGNTIYF. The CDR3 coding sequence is TGTGCCAGCAGCTTTTCTTCGGGCTCTGGAAACACCATATATTTT.

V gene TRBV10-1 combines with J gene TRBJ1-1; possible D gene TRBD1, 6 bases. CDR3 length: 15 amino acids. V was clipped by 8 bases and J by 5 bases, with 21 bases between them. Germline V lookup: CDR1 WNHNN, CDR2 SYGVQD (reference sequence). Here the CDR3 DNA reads TGCGCCAGCGGCCAGGCGGGGGGCGTTAGTACTGAAGCTTTCTTT. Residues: CASGQAGGVSTEAFF.

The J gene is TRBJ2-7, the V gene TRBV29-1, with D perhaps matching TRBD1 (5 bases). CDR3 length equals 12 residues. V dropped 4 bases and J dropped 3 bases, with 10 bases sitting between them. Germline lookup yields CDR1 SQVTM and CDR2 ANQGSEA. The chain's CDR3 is CSVAEDIYEQYF. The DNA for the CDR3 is TGCAGCGTTGCCGAGGACATCTACGAGCAGTACTTC.

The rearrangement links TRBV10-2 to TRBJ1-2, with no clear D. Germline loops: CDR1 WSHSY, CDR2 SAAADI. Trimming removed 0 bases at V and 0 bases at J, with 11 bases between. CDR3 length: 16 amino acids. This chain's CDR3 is CASSESRAVANYGYTF. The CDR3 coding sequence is TGCGCCAGCAGTGAGTCGCGGGCAGTAGCTAACTATGGCTACACCTTC.

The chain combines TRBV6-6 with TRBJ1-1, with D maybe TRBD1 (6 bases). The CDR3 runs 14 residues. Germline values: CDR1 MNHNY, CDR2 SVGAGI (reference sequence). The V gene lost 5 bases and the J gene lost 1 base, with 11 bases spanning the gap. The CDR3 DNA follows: TGTGCCAGCAGTCTTGTAGGGGGGAACACTGAAGCTTTCTTT. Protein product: CASSLVGGNTEAFF.

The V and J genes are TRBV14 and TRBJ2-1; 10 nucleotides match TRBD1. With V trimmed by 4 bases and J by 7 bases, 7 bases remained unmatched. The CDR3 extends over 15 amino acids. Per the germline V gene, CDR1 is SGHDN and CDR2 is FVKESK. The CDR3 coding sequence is TGTGCCAGCAGCCCCCGGGACAGGGGCGGGAATGAGCAGTTCTTC. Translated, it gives CASSPRDRGGNEQFF. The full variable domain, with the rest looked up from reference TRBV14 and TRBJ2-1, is EAGVTQFPSHSVIEKGQTVTLRCDPISGHDNLYWYRRVMGKEIKFLLHFVKESKQDESGMPNNRFLAERTGGTYSTLKVQPAELEDSGVYFCASSPRDRGGNEQFFGPGTRLTVL.

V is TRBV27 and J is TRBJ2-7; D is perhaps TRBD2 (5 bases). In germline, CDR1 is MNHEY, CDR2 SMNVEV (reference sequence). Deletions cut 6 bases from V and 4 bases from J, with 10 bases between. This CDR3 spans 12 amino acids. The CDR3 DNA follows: TGTGCCAGCAGCGTAGAGGGTTACGAGCAGTACTTC. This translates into CASSVEGYEQYF.

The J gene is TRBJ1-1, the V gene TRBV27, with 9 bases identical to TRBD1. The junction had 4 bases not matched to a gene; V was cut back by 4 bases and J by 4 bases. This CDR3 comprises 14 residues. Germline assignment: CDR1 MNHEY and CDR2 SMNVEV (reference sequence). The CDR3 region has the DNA TGTGCCAGCAGTTCAGGACAGGGGATCACTGAAGCTTTCTTT. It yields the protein CASSSGQGITEAFF.

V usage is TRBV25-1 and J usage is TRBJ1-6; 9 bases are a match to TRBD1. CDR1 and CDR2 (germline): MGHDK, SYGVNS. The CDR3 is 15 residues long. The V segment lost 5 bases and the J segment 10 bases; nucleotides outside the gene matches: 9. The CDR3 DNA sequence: TGTGCCAGCAGTCCCCGGGACAGGGTAGACTCACCCCTCCACTTT. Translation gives CASSPRDRVDSPLHF.

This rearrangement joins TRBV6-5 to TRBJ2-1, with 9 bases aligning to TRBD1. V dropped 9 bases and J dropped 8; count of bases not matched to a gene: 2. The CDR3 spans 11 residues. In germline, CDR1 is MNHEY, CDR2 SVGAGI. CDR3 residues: CASTGGHEQFF. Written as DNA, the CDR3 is TGTGCCAGTACAGGGGGCCATGAGCAGTTCTTC.

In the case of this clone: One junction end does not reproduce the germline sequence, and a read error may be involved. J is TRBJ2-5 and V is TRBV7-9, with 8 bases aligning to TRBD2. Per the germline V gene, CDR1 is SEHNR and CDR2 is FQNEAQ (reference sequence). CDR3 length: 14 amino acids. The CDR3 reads CASSPGTSVENQYF. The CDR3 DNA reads TGTGCCAGCAGCCCCGGGACTAGTGTAGAGAACCAGTACTTC.